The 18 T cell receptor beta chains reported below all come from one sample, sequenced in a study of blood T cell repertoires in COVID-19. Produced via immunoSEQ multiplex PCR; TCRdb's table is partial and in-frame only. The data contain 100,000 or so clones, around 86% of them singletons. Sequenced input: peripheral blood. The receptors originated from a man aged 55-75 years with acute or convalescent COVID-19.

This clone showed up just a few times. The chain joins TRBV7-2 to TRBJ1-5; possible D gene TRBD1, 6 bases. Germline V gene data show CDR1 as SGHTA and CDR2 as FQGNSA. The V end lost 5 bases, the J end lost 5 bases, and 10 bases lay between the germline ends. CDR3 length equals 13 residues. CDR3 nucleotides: TGTGCCAGCAGCCCGAAGGGGGATCAGCCCCAGCATTTT. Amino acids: CASSPKGDQPQHF.

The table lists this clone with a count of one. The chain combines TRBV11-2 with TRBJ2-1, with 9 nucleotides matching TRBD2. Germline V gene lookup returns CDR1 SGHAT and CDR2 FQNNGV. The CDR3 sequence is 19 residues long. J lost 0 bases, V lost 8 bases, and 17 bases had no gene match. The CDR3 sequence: CASRIGLAGRRSSYNEQFF. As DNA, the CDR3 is TGTGCCAGCCGCATCGGGCTAGCGGGAAGACGGAGCTCCTACAATGAGCAGTTCTTC.

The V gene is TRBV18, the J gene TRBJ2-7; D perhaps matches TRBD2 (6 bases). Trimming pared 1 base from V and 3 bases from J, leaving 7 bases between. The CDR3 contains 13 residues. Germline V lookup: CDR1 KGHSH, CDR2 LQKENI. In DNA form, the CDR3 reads TGTGCCAGCTCACCACGGCGGGGCTACGAGCAGTACTTC. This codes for CASSPRRGYEQYF.

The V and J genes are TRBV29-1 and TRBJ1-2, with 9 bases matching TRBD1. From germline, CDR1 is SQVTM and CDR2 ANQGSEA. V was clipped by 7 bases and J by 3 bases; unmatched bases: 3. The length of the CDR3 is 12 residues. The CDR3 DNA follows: TGCAGCGCCCGGACAGGGGACTATGGCTACACCTTC. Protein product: CSARTGDYGYTF. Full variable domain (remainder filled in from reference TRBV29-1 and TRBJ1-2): SAVISQKPSRDICQRGTSLTIQCQVDSQVTMMFWYRQQPGQSLTLIATANQGSEATYESGFVIDKFPISRPNLTFSTLTVSNMSPEDSSIYLCSARTGDYGYTFGSGTRLTVV.

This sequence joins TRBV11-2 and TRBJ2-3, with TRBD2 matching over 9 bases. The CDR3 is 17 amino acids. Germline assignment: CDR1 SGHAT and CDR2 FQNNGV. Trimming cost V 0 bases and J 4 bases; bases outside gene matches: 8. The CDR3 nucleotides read TGTGCCAGCAGCTTAGAAAGGGCGGGGGGGCTCGCAGATACGCAGTATTTT. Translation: CASSLERAGGLADTQYF. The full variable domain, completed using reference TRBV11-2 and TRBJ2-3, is EAGVAQSPRYKIIEKRQSVAFWCNPISGHATLYWYQQILGQGPKLLIQFQNNGVVDDSQLPKDRFSAERLKGVDSTLKIQPAKLEDSAVYLCASSLERAGGLADTQYFGPGTRLTVL.

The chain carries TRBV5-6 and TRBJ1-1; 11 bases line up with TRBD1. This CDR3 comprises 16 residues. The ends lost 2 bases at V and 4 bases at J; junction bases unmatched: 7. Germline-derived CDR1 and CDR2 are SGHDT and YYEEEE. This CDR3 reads CASSFGTGGRGTEAFF. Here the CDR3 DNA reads TGTGCCAGCAGCTTCGGGACAGGGGGTAGGGGCACTGAAGCTTTCTTT.

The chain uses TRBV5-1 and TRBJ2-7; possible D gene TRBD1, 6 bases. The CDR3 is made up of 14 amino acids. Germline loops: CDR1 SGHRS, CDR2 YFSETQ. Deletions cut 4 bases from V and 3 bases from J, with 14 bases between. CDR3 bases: TGCGCCAGCAGCGACCTTGGGACAATCTACGAGCAGTACTTC. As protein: CASSDLGTIYEQYF.

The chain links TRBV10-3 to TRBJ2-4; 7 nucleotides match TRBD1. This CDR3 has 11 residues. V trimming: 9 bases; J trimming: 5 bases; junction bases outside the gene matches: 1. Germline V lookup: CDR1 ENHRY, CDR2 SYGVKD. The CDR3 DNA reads TGTGCCATTGGGACAGAAAACATTCAGTACTTC. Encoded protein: CAIGTENIQYF.

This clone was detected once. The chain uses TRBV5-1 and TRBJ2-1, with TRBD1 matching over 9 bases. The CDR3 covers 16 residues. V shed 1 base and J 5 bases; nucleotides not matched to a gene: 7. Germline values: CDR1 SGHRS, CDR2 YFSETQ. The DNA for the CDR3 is TGCGCCAGCAGCTTGTTGAGGACAGGGGCCAACAATGAGCAGTTCTTC. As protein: CASSLLRTGANNEQFF.

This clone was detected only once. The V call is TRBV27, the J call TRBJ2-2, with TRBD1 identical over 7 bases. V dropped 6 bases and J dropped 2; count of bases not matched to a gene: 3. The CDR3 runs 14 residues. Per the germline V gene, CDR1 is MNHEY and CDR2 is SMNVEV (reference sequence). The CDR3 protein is CASRTGINTGELFF. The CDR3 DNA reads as TGTGCCAGCAGGACAGGGATAAACACCGGGGAGCTGTTTTTT.

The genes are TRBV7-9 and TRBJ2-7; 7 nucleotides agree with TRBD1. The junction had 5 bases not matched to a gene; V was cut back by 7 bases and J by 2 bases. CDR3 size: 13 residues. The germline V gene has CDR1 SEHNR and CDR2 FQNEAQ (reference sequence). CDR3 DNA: TGTGCCAGCACCGATCAGGGGGCCTACGAGCAGTACTTC. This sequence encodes CASTDQGAYEQYF.

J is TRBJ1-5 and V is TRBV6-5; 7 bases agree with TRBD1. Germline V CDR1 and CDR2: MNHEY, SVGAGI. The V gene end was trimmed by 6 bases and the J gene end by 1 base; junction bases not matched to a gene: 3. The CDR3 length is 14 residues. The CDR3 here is CASRKDRSNQPQHF. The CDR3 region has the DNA TGTGCCAGCAGGAAGGACAGGAGCAATCAGCCCCAGCATTTT.

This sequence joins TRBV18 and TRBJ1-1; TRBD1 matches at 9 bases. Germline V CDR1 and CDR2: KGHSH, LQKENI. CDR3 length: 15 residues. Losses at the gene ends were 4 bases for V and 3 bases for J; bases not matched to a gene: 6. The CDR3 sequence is CASSLWTGADTEAFF. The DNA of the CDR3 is TGTGCCAGCTCACTTTGGACAGGGGCGGACACTGAAGCTTTCTTT.

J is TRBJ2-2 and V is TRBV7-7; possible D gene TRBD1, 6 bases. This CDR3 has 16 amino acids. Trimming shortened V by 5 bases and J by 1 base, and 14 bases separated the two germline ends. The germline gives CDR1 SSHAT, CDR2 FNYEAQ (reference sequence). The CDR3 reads CASSQGNVGNTGELFF. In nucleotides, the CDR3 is TGTGCCAGCAGCCAGGGGAATGTGGGGAACACCGGGGAGCTGTTTTTT.

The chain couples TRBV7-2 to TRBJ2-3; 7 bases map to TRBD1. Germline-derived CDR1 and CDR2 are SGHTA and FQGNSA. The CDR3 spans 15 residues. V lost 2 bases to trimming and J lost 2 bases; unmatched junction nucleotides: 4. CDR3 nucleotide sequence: TGTGCCAGCAGCTTACAACAGGGGTTCACAGATACGCAGTATTTT. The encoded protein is CASSLQQGFTDTQYF.

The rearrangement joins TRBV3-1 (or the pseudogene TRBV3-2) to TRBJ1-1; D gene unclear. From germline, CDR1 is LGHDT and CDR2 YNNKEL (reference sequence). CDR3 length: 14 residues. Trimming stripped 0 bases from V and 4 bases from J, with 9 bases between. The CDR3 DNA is TGTGCCAGCAGCCAAGATTTGAGGGTCACTGAAGCTTTCTTT. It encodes CASSQDLRVTEAFF.

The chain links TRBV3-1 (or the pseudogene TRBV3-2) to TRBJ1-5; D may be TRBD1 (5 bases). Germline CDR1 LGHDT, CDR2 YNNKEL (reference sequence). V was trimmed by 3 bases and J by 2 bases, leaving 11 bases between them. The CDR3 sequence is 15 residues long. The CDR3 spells CASSHSGQGNQPQHF. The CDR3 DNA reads TGTGCCAGCAGCCACTCAGGGCAGGGCAATCAGCCCCAGCATTTT.

The CDR3 region is CSVEDPGTDTQYF. CDR3 DNA: TGCAGCGTTGAAGATCCCGGGACAGATACGCAGTATTTT. The rearrangement uses TRBV29-1 and TRBJ2-3; D remains ambiguous. The CDR3 runs to 13 residues. Trimming pared 0 bases from V and 3 bases from J, leaving 7 bases between. Germline V lookup: CDR1 SQVTM, CDR2 ANQGSEA.